The entry below describes one TCR beta chain. Its antigen is undetermined. These data originate in a study of radiotherapy plus CTLA-4 blockade in lung cancer. About the research overall: Objective responses arose in approximately 17% of patients, and 25% to 35% experienced disease control.

Data came from immunoSEQ multiplex PCR; TCRdb stores just in-frame clones and leaves some out. The sample carries around 72,000 clones, about 80% recorded once. Losses at the gene ends were 2 bases for V and 6 bases for J; bases not matched to a gene: 12. The length of the CDR3 is 16 residues. Germline values: CDR1 GTSNPN, CDR2 SVGIG (reference sequence). Study observations and caveats: Reported findings show early blood T cell clone dynamics, with interferon-beta, best predicted response.

The clonotype originates from a human donor with non-small cell lung cancer who had a complete response to radiotherapy plus ipilimumab. The specimen was peripheral blood, collected from a patient treated with radiotherapy plus ipilimumab. The rearrangement uses TRBV30 and TRBJ1-5, with TRBD1 matching 8 bases. CDR3 amino acids: CAWSRQDRVRGQPQHF. The CDR3 nucleotides read TGTGCCTGGAGTAGACAGGACAGGGTCAGGGGTCAGCCCCAGCATTTT.